The 3 T cell receptor beta chains given below trace back to one sample, sequenced in a study of T cell changes during pregnancy in multiple sclerosis. Sequencing was performed with immunoSEQ multiplex PCR; in TCRdb, only in-frame clones are kept and a portion is missing. The sample has tens of thousands of clones; around 92% are singletons. This material consisted of peripheral blood, taken in the first trimester of pregnancy. These receptor sequences come from a female donor in good health, enrolled as a control in a pregnancy study.

The rearrangement uses TRBV11-2 and TRBJ2-7; 8 nucleotides line up with TRBD2. Germline V gives CDR1 SGHAT, CDR2 FQNNGV. The CDR3 sequence is 14 residues long. The trim removed 5 bases at V and 3 bases at J, leaving 6 bases unmatched. In nucleotides, the CDR3 is TGTGCCAGCAGCCGTAGCGGGGCAAACTACGAGCAGTACTTC. Its translation: CASSRSGANYEQYF.

In its sample, this clone was seen once. The J gene is TRBJ2-7, the V gene TRBV9; possible D gene TRBD2, 6 bases. The CDR3 consists of 15 residues. Germline V gives CDR1 SGDLS, CDR2 YYNGEE. V lost 0 bases and J lost 4, with 14 bases in between. CDR3 sequence reads: CASSVDQTSMYEQYF. CDR3 DNA sequence: TGTGCCAGCAGCGTAGATCAGACTAGTATGTACGAGCAGTACTTC.

J is TRBJ2-1 and V is TRBV9; 15 positions match TRBD2. V was pared by 4 bases and J by 10 bases, with 9 bases of the junction left unmatched. CDR3 length: 16 residues. CDR1 SGDLS and CDR2 YYNGEE come from the germline V gene. The CDR3 DNA follows: TGTGCCAGCAGCCTAACAGGACTAGCGGGAGGGGGGGAGCAGTTCTTC. Its protein product is CASSLTGLAGGGEQFF.